Reported below is one TCR beta chain. The sample comes from a study of control samples from healthy donors and cancer patients. This CDR3 region has 15 residues. V shed 1 base and J shed 4 bases, with 10 bases lying between them. The germline V gene has CDR1 SEHNR and CDR2 FQNEAQ (reference sequence). The data were produced by immunoSEQ multiplex PCR, yet TCRdb's version contains in-frame clones alone and is incomplete. The sample holds 85,000 to 90,000 clones, roughly nine tenths seen once. The sample consisted of PBMCs. This chain connects TRBV7-9 to TRBJ1-4; no firm D call. The receptor was derived from a woman aged 45-65 years with colorectal cancer. CDR3 DNA: TGTGCCAGCAGCTTAGGAGCTTCGATTAATGAAAAACTGTTTTTT. It is translated as CASSLGASINEKLFF.